These T cell receptor beta chains were read from a single sample in a study of OX40 agonist ivuxolimab in advanced cancers. This table comes from immunoSEQ multiplex PCR, and its TCRdb copy is limited to in-frame clones, with some not included. The sample consists of 65,000 to 75,000 clones, roughly nine tenths of them appearing once. Specimen: CD4+ or CD8+ T cells sorted from blood, collected in a trial of the OX40 agonist ivuxolimab. The source is an adult with an advanced solid tumor such as melanoma, head and neck, liver or kidney cancer. The CDR3 runs from the conserved cysteine through the conserved F or W. The order of the fields is clone size, J gene, D gene, V gene, CDR3 length, CDR3 DNA, CDR3 protein. The D gene is left open where the match is weak. Clone sizes are given selectively: once, few, many, or a class where the clone is expanded.

NA	TRBJ2-1	NA	TRBV6-5	13	TGTGCCAGCAGAACAGCACAGGGCGATGAGCAGTTCTTC	CASRTAQGDEQFF
NA	TRBJ2-5	TRBD1	TRBV9	15	TGTGCCAGCAGCACCGGGACAGGGGGGTACGGGACCCAGTACTTC	CASSTGTGGYGTQYF
NA	TRBJ2-7	TRBD2	TRBV6-1	17	TGTGCCAGCAGTGATACCGGGACCCCGGGAGGAGCCTACGAGCAGTACTTC	CASSDTGTPGGAYEQYF
few	TRBJ2-5	TRBD1	TRBV11-1	16	TGTGCCAGCAGCCCCACCCGGGACAGTTTCCAAGAGACCCAGTACTTC	CASSPTRDSFQETQYF
NA	TRBJ1-3	TRBD1	TRBV7-3	16	TGTGCCAGCAGCACGAAGACAGGGGTTGGTGGAAACACCATATATTTT	CASSTKTGVGGNTIYF
NA	TRBJ1-5	NA	TRBV9	14	TGTGCCAGCAGCGTAGCCGGTGGAGGTCAGCCCCAGCATTTT	CASSVAGGGQPQHF
NA	TRBJ2-7	NA	TRBV5-1	13	TGCGCCAGCAACCAAGGGGTGCTTGACGAGCAGTACTTC	CASNQGVLDEQYF
NA	TRBJ2-1	TRBD2	TRBV19	17	TGTGCCAGTAGTATCCAACCTCTAGCGGAGGCCTACAATGAGCAGTTCTTC	CASSIQPLAEAYNEQFF
NA	TRBJ1-2	NA	TRBV11-2	16	TGTGCCAGCAGCTTAGTTAAAGGGGAACGTAACTATGGCTACACCTTC	CASSLVKGERNYGYTF
NA	TRBJ2-5	TRBD1	TRBV5-1	15	TGCGCCAGCAGCAAAGGGGGACAGTACCAAGAGACCCAGTACTTC	CASSKGGQYQETQYF
once	TRBJ2-3	NA	TRBV4-1	17	TGCGCCAGCAGCCCGAGGGACTCTTCCACTAGCACAGATACGCAGTATTTT	CASSPRDSSTSTDTQYF
NA	TRBJ2-3	NA	TRBV13	14	TGTGCCAGCAGCCAATCGAGGGGCACAGATACGCAGTATTTT	CASSQSRGTDTQYF
few	TRBJ2-7	TRBD2	TRBV7-2	15	TGTGCCAGCAGCCTCCCGGGACTAGGATCCTACGAGCAGTACTTC	CASSLPGLGSYEQYF
NA	TRBJ2-7	TRBD2	TRBV10-2	13	TGCGCCAGCAGGACTAGCAGCCCCTACGAGCAGTACTTC	CASRTSSPYEQYF
NA	TRBJ1-2	TRBD1	TRBV4-1	12	TGCGCCAGCAGCCATACAGGGGATGGCTACACCTTC	CASSHTGDGYTF
NA	TRBJ1-1	NA	TRBV28	12	TGTGCCAGCAGGCTGATGAACACTGAAGCTTTCTTT	CASRLMNTEAFF
NA	TRBJ1-1	TRBD1	TRBV2	13	TGTGCCAGCAGCCAACAGGGGGGAACTGAAGCTTTCTTT	CASSQQGGTEAFF
once	TRBJ1-4	TRBD1	TRBV18	15	TGTGCCAGCTCACCTAACAGGGGGAGGAGTGAAAAACTGTTTTTT	CASSPNRGRSEKLFF
NA	TRBJ2-7	TRBD2	TRBV4-1	17	TGCGCCAGCAGCCTGGCGCTAGCGGGAGGGCCGTCCTACGAGCAGTACTTC	CASSLALAGGPSYEQYF
NA	TRBJ2-7	NA	TRBV28	13	TGTGCCACCACTAGGACGGAGACCTACGAGCAGTACTTC	CATTRTETYEQYF
NA	TRBJ2-3	TRBD1	TRBV29-1	14	TGCAGCGCCAATACAGGGGGCTGGACAGATACGCAGTATTTT	CSANTGGWTDTQYF
once	TRBJ2-5	TRBD1	TRBV7-2	17	TGTGCCAGCGGGAAGGAGGGACAGGGGCTTTTCGGAGAGACCCAGTACTTC	CASGKEGQGLFGETQYF
NA	TRBJ1-4	TRBD1	TRBV7-2	14	TGTGCCAGCAGCTTTGGGACAGGGGTTGAAAAACTGTTTTTT	CASSFGTGVEKLFF
NA	TRBJ2-5	TRBD1	TRBV6-1	14	TGTGCCAGCAGTGTTGGGACAGGCCAAGAGACCCAGTACTTC	CASSVGTGQETQYF
NA	TRBJ1-5	NA	TRBV28	15	TGTGCCAGCAGCCCCGGAGGGGGTAGCAATCAGCCCCAGCATTTT	CASSPGGGSNQPQHF
NA	TRBJ2-3	TRBD1	TRBV28	21	TGTGCCAGCAGTTTATGGGCAATGAGGGGCACGGGACAGGGGAACACAGATACGCAGTATTTT	CASSLWAMRGTGQGNTDTQYF
NA	TRBJ2-3	NA	TRBV19	14	TGTGCCAGTAGCGAGGACAGAGAAACAGATACGCAGTATTTT	CASSEDRETDTQYF
NA	TRBJ2-3	TRBD2	TRBV5-1	16	TGCGCCAGCAGCTTGGGTAGCGGGACCCACACAGATACGCAGTATTTT	CASSLGSGTHTDTQYF
NA	TRBJ2-3	TRBD2	TRBV6-6	15	TGTGCCAGCAGGTTTAGCGGGAGGGGCACAGATACGCAGTATTTT	CASRFSGRGTDTQYF
NA	TRBJ1-4	NA	TRBV18	14	TGTGCCAGCTCACCAGATTTCACTAATGAAAAACTGTTTTTT	CASSPDFTNEKLFF